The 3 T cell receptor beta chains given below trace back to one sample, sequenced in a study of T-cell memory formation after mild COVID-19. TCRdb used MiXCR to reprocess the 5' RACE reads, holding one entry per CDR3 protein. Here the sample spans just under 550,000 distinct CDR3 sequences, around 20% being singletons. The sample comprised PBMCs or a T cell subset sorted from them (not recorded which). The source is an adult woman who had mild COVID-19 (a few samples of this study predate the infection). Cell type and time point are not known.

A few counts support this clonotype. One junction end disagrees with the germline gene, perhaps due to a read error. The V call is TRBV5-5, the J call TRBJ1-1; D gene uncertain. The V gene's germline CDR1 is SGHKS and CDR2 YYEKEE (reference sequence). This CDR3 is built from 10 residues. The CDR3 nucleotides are TGTGCCAGCAGACCCCCAGAGAACCTCTTT. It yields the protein CASRPPENLF.

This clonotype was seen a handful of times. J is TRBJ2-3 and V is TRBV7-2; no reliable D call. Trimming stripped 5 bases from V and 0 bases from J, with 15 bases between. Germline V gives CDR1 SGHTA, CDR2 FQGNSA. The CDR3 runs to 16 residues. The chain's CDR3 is CASSPREYFSTDTQYF. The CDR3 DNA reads TGTGCCAGCAGCCCCCGAGAGTACTTTAGCACAGATACGCAGTATTTT. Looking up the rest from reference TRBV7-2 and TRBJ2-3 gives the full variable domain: GAGVSQSPSNKVTEKGKDVELRCDPISGHTALYWYRQSLGQGLEFLIYFQGNSAPDKSGLPSDRFSAERTGGSVSTLTIQRTQQEDSAVYLCASSPREYFSTDTQYFGPGTRLTVL.

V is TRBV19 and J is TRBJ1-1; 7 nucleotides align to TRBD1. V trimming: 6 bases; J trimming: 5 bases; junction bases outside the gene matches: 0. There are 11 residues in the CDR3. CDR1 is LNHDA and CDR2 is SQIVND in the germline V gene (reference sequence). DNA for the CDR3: TGTGCCAGTAGACAGGGGACTGAAGCTTTCTTT. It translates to CASRQGTEAFF.